A selection of T cell receptor beta chains follows, all from one sample in a study of human T cells and chemical hapten exposure. TCRdb re-called the RACE reads with MiXCR, one entry per CDR3 protein. The sample lists roughly 200,000 distinct CDR3 sequences, roughly a quarter seen once, with 2.5% in the top ten. The sample was whole blood, taken in connection with sensitization to the hapten diphenylcyclopropenone (DPC). The receptor set was obtained from a woman aged 40 to 50 with alopecia areata. Some clones in this sample may be carry-over from other donors' samples. CDR3s include the opening cysteine and the closing phenylalanine or tryptophan. Each record gives: J gene, V gene, clone size, D gene, CDR3 DNA, CDR3 protein. A D gene is named only where the DNA matches it firmly. Clone size, where shown, is once, few, many, or a class for clones that have expanded.

j_call: TRBJ2-7; v_call: TRBV4-1; clone_size: many; d_call: NA; cdr3_nt: TGCGCCAGCAGCCCTCAACAGGGCCGCCCCTACGAGCAGTACTTC; cdr3_aa: CASSPQQGRPYEQYF
j_call: TRBJ1-1; v_call: TRBV28; clone_size: NA; d_call: TRBD1; cdr3_nt: TGTGCCAGCAGTTCCCCGTGGCGGACAGGGGGCGCGACTGAAGCTTTCTTT; cdr3_aa: CASSSPWRTGGATEAFF
j_call: TRBJ1-5; v_call: TRBV6-5; clone_size: once; d_call: NA; cdr3_nt: TGTGCCAGCAGTTACAACGGGGGACCCCAGCATTTT; cdr3_aa: CASSYNGGPQHF
j_call: TRBJ2-5; v_call: TRBV7-2; clone_size: few; d_call: TRBD2; cdr3_nt: TGTGCCAGCAGCTTACTGCCGGGAGCGGGGGAGACCCAGTACTTC; cdr3_aa: CASSLLPGAGETQYF
j_call: TRBJ1-3; v_call: TRBV3-1; clone_size: NA; d_call: NA; cdr3_nt: TGTGCCAGCAGAAGGGGGGGAAACACCATATATTTT; cdr3_aa: CASRRGGNTIYF
j_call: TRBJ2-7; v_call: TRBV20-1; clone_size: many; d_call: NA; cdr3_nt: TGCAGTTCATCCGACGACTACGAGCAGTACTTC; cdr3_aa: CSSSDDYEQYF
j_call: TRBJ1-1; v_call: TRBV28; clone_size: few; d_call: NA; cdr3_nt: TGTGCCAGCAGTTTACTGGACAGTGAAGCTTTCTTT; cdr3_aa: CASSLLDSEAFF
j_call: TRBJ2-1; v_call: TRBV30; clone_size: few; d_call: NA; cdr3_nt: TGTGCCTGGAAATGGAGTATTCACGAGCAGTTCTTC; cdr3_aa: CAWKWSIHEQFF
j_call: TRBJ1-1; v_call: TRBV29-1; clone_size: few; d_call: TRBD1; cdr3_nt: TGCAGCGTTACCCGGACAGGGGGAGACCTCAATATGTTCGGAGCTTTCTTT; cdr3_aa: CSVTRTGGDLNMFGAFF
j_call: TRBJ2-7; v_call: TRBV2; clone_size: NA; d_call: NA; cdr3_nt: TGTGCCAGCAGGGATCTAGGGACCGGGACCTACGAGCAGTACTTC; cdr3_aa: CASRDLGTGTYEQYF
j_call: TRBJ1-6; v_call: TRBV30; clone_size: NA; d_call: NA; cdr3_nt: TGTGCCTGGAGTCTCTCTGGGGCGGCGGATAATTCACCCCTCCACTTT; cdr3_aa: CAWSLSGAADNSPLHF
j_call: TRBJ2-5; v_call: TRBV12-3/TRBV12-4; clone_size: few; d_call: NA; cdr3_nt: TGTGCCAGCAGTTTATCGACAGCCGTAGAGACCCAGTACTTC; cdr3_aa: CASSLSTAVETQYF
j_call: TRBJ2-2; v_call: TRBV6-5; clone_size: many; d_call: NA; cdr3_nt: TGTGCCAGCAGGGTAGGAGGGGGCGCGAACACCGGGGAGCTGTTTTTT; cdr3_aa: CASRVGGGANTGELFF
j_call: TRBJ2-1; v_call: TRBV6-6; clone_size: NA; d_call: NA; cdr3_nt: TGTGCCAGCAGTTACTTCGGGGCTGATGAGCAGTTCTTC; cdr3_aa: CASSYFGADEQFF
j_call: TRBJ2-4; v_call: TRBV20-1; clone_size: few; d_call: TRBD1; cdr3_nt: TGCAGTGCTATGGACAGGGCAGGAAACATTCAGTACTTC; cdr3_aa: CSAMDRAGNIQYF
j_call: TRBJ2-7; v_call: TRBV10-3; clone_size: few; d_call: NA; cdr3_nt: TGTGCCATCAGTGAGTCTGGCAGGGGCTACGAGCAGTACTTC; cdr3_aa: CAISESGRGYEQYF
j_call: TRBJ1-6; v_call: TRBV27; clone_size: few; d_call: NA; cdr3_nt: TGTGCCAGCACCTCCTTGGGGAGTTCACCCCTCCACTTT; cdr3_aa: CASTSLGSSPLHF
j_call: TRBJ1-1; v_call: TRBV20-1; clone_size: few; d_call: TRBD1; cdr3_nt: TGCACTATCCCTCAGGGGGGGGGCACTGAAGCTTTCTTT; cdr3_aa: CTIPQGGGTEAFF
j_call: TRBJ1-6; v_call: TRBV6-5; clone_size: NA; d_call: NA; cdr3_nt: TGTGCCACCACCGGCCCGTATTCACCCCTCCACTTT; cdr3_aa: CATTGPYSPLHF
j_call: TRBJ1-5; v_call: TRBV27; clone_size: NA; d_call: NA; cdr3_nt: TGTGCCAGCAGTCAGACCGCGTTGCTAGGAAACCAGCCCCAGCATTTT; cdr3_aa: CASSQTALLGNQPQHF
j_call: TRBJ2-5; v_call: TRBV28; clone_size: NA; d_call: NA; cdr3_nt: TGTGCCAGCAGTGCCCAGGGGGCGGGAGCGACTAGGACCCAGTACTTC; cdr3_aa: CASSAQGAGATRTQYF
j_call: TRBJ2-5; v_call: TRBV7-6; clone_size: many; d_call: TRBD1; cdr3_nt: TGTGCCAGCAGCTTCGGGACAGAAGAGACCCAGTACTTC; cdr3_aa: CASSFGTEETQYF
j_call: TRBJ2-7; v_call: TRBV29-1; clone_size: NA; d_call: TRBD1; cdr3_nt: TGCAGCGTTACTCCGGGACAGGGGTCCTACGAGCAGTACTTC; cdr3_aa: CSVTPGQGSYEQYF
j_call: TRBJ2-7; v_call: TRBV29-1; clone_size: many; d_call: TRBD1; cdr3_nt: TGCAGCGTGGGACCCGACAGGGGACAAAGCTCCTACGAGCAGTACTTC; cdr3_aa: CSVGPDRGQSSYEQYF
j_call: TRBJ1-1; v_call: TRBV6-5; clone_size: NA; d_call: NA; cdr3_nt: TGTGCCAGCAGTTACCTACCGTTGACTGGAGCTTTCTTT; cdr3_aa: CASSYLPLTGAFF
j_call: TRBJ1-4; v_call: TRBV28; clone_size: NA; d_call: NA; cdr3_nt: TGTGCCGGCAGTCCGTCACAAACCTTTAATGAAAAACTGTTTTTT; cdr3_aa: CAGSPSQTFNEKLFF
j_call: TRBJ1-5; v_call: TRBV28; clone_size: NA; d_call: NA; cdr3_nt: TGTGCCAGCAGTTTTGGACGTGGCTATAGCAATCAGCCCCAGCATTTT; cdr3_aa: CASSFGRGYSNQPQHF
j_call: TRBJ2-1; v_call: TRBV7-3; clone_size: once; d_call: NA; cdr3_nt: TGTGCCAGCAGCTTAACGAGGGGGGATGTTGGCCAGTTCTTC; cdr3_aa: CASSLTRGDVGQFF
j_call: TRBJ1-5; v_call: TRBV2; clone_size: few; d_call: NA; cdr3_nt: TGTGCCAGCAGTGAAGACGGACTTAATCAGCCCCAGCATTTT; cdr3_aa: CASSEDGLNQPQHF
j_call: TRBJ1-5; v_call: TRBV6-5; clone_size: few; d_call: TRBD1; cdr3_nt: TGTGCCAGCAGTTACTCAGCTCCCGTGGTACAGGGGGCAGGTCAGCCCCAGCATTTT; cdr3_aa: CASSYSAPVVQGAGQPQHF
j_call: TRBJ1-5; v_call: TRBV28; clone_size: NA; d_call: NA; cdr3_nt: TGTGCCAGCAGTTTACGGACAGCAAATCAGCCCCAGCATTTT; cdr3_aa: CASSLRTANQPQHF
j_call: TRBJ1-1; v_call: TRBV7-9; clone_size: many; d_call: NA; cdr3_nt: TGTGCCAGCAGCTTAGACAGGACTGAAGCTTTCTTT; cdr3_aa: CASSLDRTEAFF
j_call: TRBJ2-6; v_call: TRBV10-3; clone_size: NA; d_call: NA; cdr3_nt: TGTGCCATCAGTGAGTCGCTGTGGGTAGGCCCACTCTCTGGGGCCAACGTCCTGACTTTC; cdr3_aa: CAISESLWVGPLSGANVLTF
j_call: TRBJ2-3; v_call: TRBV9; clone_size: NA; d_call: NA; cdr3_nt: TGTGCCAGCAGCGTGGAACACTTCACAGATACGCAGTATTTT; cdr3_aa: CASSVEHFTDTQYF
j_call: TRBJ2-3; v_call: TRBV27; clone_size: NA; d_call: TRBD2; cdr3_nt: TGTGCCAGCAGTTTCCGTACATCCGGGACTAGCGCCACCGATACGCAGTATTTT; cdr3_aa: CASSFRTSGTSATDTQYF
j_call: TRBJ2-5; v_call: TRBV7-3; clone_size: few; d_call: NA; cdr3_nt: TGTGCCAGCAGCTTAGTAAGGGCGGGACAAGAGACCCAGTACTTC; cdr3_aa: CASSLVRAGQETQYF
j_call: TRBJ2-5; v_call: TRBV7-2; clone_size: few; d_call: TRBD2; cdr3_nt: TGTGCCAGCAGCTTTAGCGGGAGCTCAGAGACCCAGTACTTC; cdr3_aa: CASSFSGSSETQYF
j_call: TRBJ1-1; v_call: TRBV18; clone_size: NA; d_call: NA; cdr3_nt: TGTGCCAGCTCTCCGAGGACTAATGACATGAACACTGAAGCTTTCTTT; cdr3_aa: CASSPRTNDMNTEAFF
j_call: TRBJ1-1; v_call: TRBV7-2; clone_size: NA; d_call: NA; cdr3_nt: TGTGCCAGCAGCTTAGTCTTTGGGGGTAGCACTGAAGCTTCCTTT; cdr3_aa: CASSLVFGGSTEASF
j_call: TRBJ1-6; v_call: TRBV20-1; clone_size: NA; d_call: NA; cdr3_nt: TGCAGTGCTAAGGGGGTTGGAGGTTATAATTCACCCCTCCACTTT; cdr3_aa: CSAKGVGGYNSPLHF
j_call: TRBJ2-1; v_call: TRBV20-1; clone_size: NA; d_call: NA; cdr3_nt: TGCAGTGCTAAACGGGGGACCAGCTCCTACAATGAGCAGTTCTTC; cdr3_aa: CSAKRGTSSYNEQFF
j_call: TRBJ2-3; v_call: TRBV24-1; clone_size: few; d_call: NA; cdr3_nt: TGTGCCACCAATTCCGGGGATACGCAGTATTTT; cdr3_aa: CATNSGDTQYF
j_call: TRBJ1-2; v_call: TRBV5-1; clone_size: NA; d_call: NA; cdr3_nt: TGCGCCAGCAGCTTGGGGACAAACCCTAACTATGGCTACACCTTC; cdr3_aa: CASSLGTNPNYGYTF
j_call: TRBJ2-5; v_call: TRBV6-5; clone_size: few; d_call: NA; cdr3_nt: TGTGCCAGCAGTTACGACCACAGGGTTGAGACCCAGTACTTC; cdr3_aa: CASSYDHRVETQYF
j_call: TRBJ1-5; v_call: TRBV4-3; clone_size: few; d_call: NA; cdr3_nt: TGCGCCAGCAGCCAAGAAACAGGGATATATCAGCCCCAGCATTTT; cdr3_aa: CASSQETGIYQPQHF
j_call: TRBJ2-5; v_call: TRBV29-1; clone_size: NA; d_call: NA; cdr3_nt: TGCAGCGTTGGTCGGGACCTAGGGGAGACCCAGTACTTC; cdr3_aa: CSVGRDLGETQYF
j_call: TRBJ2-5; v_call: TRBV7-2; clone_size: NA; d_call: NA; cdr3_nt: TGTGCCAGCAGCAACTACCAAGAGACCCAGTACTTC; cdr3_aa: CASSNYQETQYF
j_call: TRBJ1-2; v_call: TRBV4-3; clone_size: NA; d_call: NA; cdr3_nt: TGCGCCAGCAGCCAAACGGGACTGATAAACGATGGCTACACCTTC; cdr3_aa: CASSQTGLINDGYTF
j_call: TRBJ1-6; v_call: TRBV18; clone_size: NA; d_call: TRBD1; cdr3_nt: TGTGCCAGCTCACCAACAGGGGATTCACCCCTCCACTTT; cdr3_aa: CASSPTGDSPLHF
j_call: TRBJ2-7; v_call: TRBV20-1; clone_size: NA; d_call: TRBD1; cdr3_nt: TGCAGTGCTAGAGACACAGGGGTAGGCTACGAGCAGTACTTC; cdr3_aa: CSARDTGVGYEQYF
j_call: TRBJ1-1; v_call: TRBV20-1; clone_size: NA; d_call: NA; cdr3_nt: TGCAGTGCCATCGATGGGAGACAGCTCGTGGGTACTGAAGCTTTCTTT; cdr3_aa: CSAIDGRQLVGTEAFF